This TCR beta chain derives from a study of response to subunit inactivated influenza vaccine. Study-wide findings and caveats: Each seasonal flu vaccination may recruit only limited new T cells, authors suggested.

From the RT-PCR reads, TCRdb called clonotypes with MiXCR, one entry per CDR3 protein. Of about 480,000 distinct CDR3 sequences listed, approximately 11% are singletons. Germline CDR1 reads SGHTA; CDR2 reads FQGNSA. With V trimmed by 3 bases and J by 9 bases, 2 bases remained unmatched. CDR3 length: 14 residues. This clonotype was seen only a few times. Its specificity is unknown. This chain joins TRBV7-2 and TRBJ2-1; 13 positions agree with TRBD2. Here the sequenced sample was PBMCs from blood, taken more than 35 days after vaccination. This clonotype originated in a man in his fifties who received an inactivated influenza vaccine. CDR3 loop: CASSFRTSGSEQFF. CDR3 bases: TGTGCCAGCAGCTTCCGGACTAGCGGGAGTGAGCAGTTCTTC.